The following is a TCR beta chain sequence with its context. There is no known antigen for this receptor. Nothing much larger sits one base from this clone, and base qualities are not available. The data were obtained in a study of T cells in Graves' hyperthyroidism and ophthalmopathy (dated 2019 in TCRdb). Broadly, across the study: Peripheral blood was sampled at the time of initial diagnosis, prior to any treatment. To identify distinguishing TCR V-J signatures, a discovery cohort of around 100 patients was used, comprising 40 to 45 with Graves' ophthalmopathy and around 60 with stable Graves' hyperthyroidism. Prospective prediction of ophthalmopathy was tested in an independent validation cohort of fewer than 20 hyperthyroidism patients and roughly 16 patients who later progressed to ophthalmopathy. The approximately 100 discovery patients were randomly divided into training and test sets at a 7:3 ratio. In about six Graves' hyperthyroidism patients, the study also compared T-cell repertoires from thyroid tissue with T-cell repertoires from blood. Once sampling was done, hyperthyroidism patients were given methimazole at a starting dose of 30 mg daily, whereas ophthalmopathy patients were given high-dose intravenous methylprednisolone. According to the paper, TCR Vbeta CDR3 sequencing was carried out on approximately 140 peripheral blood samples, which came from around 43 ophthalmopathy, approximately 78 hyperthyroidism and approximately 17 progressor patients.

Overall study results and their limits: Sample size was not statistically predetermined, and investigators were not blinded to group allocation. A model built on a 13 V-J signature distinguished ophthalmopathy from stable hyperthyroidism, reaching around 87% sensitivity and about 81% specificity in cross-validation and 80%/75% in testing. In validation, the model predicted progression to ophthalmopathy with approximately 71% sensitivity and around 72% specificity, a median of 6.5 months before onset. Most expanded thyroid clonotypes (frequency above 0.001) were also detected in blood, a finding suggesting that blood repertoires may reflect thyroid immune responses.

V lost 3 bases and J lost 4 bases; the stretch between them is 8 bases long. The CDR3 sequence holds 13 residues, the cysteine and phenylalanine included. This entry keeps only the CDR3 DNA: 39 bases, framed from base 1. The germline V gene (reference sequence) gives CDR1 as LNHDA and CDR2 as SQIVND. Ophthalmopathy patients had moderately to severely active disease, with a Clinical Activity Score of 3 or more, a NOSPECS grade of 4 or more, and a disease duration of less than 3 months. Patients with uncontrolled infections, other autoimmune diseases, pregnancy or lactation were excluded. Diagnoses were based on clinical symptoms, serum thyroxine and TRAb, thyroid ultrasound and orbital computed tomography. PBMCs were isolated from about 10 ml of fresh peripheral blood by Ficoll-Paque density gradient centrifugation. Total RNA was extracted with Trizol reagent, and quality was checked on an Agilent 2100 Bioanalyzer.

The TCR beta CDR3 regions were amplified from RNA transcripts. A first-round RT-PCR of the TCR CDR3 used the HTBI primer set with the Qiagen OneStep RT-PCR kit. Libraries were constructed in a second round of multiplex PCR, after which size selection and purification were carried out. Sequencing of the libraries was done on an Illumina HiSeq2000 using paired-end 100 bp reads. Regarding the original processing steps: SOAPnuke was used to process the raw data, throwing out any read that contained adapters or uncalled bases, had a mean Phred below 15, or lacked an exact constant-primer or identifier match. COPE v1.2.5 was used to merge high-quality paired reads, and clonotypes were defined as unique nucleotide sequences. MiTCR v1.1 was used to align the clonotypes against IMGT TRBV, TRBD and TRBJ reference segments. Analysis was restricted to V-J combinations with a frequency above 0.0001, which covered about 99% of repertoires. A TCS score was defined as the ratio between F50 (clonal expansion) and ExV (chaos), using BLOSUM62-based TCRdist between CDR3 peptides within each V-J. Welch's t-statistics and random forest reduced some 510 V-J features to roughly 13, which were used in a naive Bayes classifier (R e1071). Starting from the raw public reads, TCRdb applied fastp trimming at Q25, assembled clones with MiXCR and retained in-frame beta chains. Under each unique CDR3 protein, matching rows form one entry showing the most common genes and DNA. It is TCRdb's table, rather than the study itself, that gives the V and J calls and clone size. Here the sample has about 250,000 distinct CDR3 sequences; 20% to 25% occur a single time. Roughly 60% of the sample rests with the top ten.

The origin of this receptor is a man in his thirties or forties with Graves' ophthalmopathy. Sequenced input: blood. The chain was built from TRBV19 and TRBJ2-3; TRBD2 is a possible D gene, resting on 5 matching bases. The nucleotide sequence is TGTGCCAGTAGTATCTCCGGGGCAGATACGCAGTATTTT. This gives the protein CASSISGADTQYF.